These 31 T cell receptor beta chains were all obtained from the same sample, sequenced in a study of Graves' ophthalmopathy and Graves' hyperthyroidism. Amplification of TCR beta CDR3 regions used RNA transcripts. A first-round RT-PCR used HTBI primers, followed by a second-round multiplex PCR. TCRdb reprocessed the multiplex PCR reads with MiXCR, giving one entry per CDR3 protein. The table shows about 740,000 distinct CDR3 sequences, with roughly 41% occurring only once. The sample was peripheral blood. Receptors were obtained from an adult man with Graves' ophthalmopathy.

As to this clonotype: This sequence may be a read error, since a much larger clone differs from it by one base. CDR3 sequence: CASSSTINTEAFF. In DNA form, the CDR3 reads TGTGCCAGCAGCTCCACTATAAACACTGAAGCTTTCTTT. The V and J genes are TRBV11-1 and TRBJ1-1, with D unresolved. This CDR3 comprises 13 residues. The V end was cut by 4 bases, the J end by 2 bases, with 8 bases between. From germline, CDR1 is SGHAT and CDR2 FQDESV (reference sequence).

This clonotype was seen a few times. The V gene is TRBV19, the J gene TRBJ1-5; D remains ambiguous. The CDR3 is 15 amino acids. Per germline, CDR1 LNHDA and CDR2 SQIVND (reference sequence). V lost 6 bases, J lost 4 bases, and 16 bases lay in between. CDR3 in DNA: TGTGCCAGTAGGGGCTCGGGTAGAGCAAATCAGCCCCAGCATTTT. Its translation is CASRGSGRANQPQHF.

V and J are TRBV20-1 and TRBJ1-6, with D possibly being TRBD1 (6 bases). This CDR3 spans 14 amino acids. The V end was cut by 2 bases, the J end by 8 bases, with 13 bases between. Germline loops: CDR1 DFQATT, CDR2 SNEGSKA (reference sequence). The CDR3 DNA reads TGCAGTGCTAGAACAGGGTTCGTGGATTCACCCCTCCACTTT. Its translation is CSARTGFVDSPLHF.

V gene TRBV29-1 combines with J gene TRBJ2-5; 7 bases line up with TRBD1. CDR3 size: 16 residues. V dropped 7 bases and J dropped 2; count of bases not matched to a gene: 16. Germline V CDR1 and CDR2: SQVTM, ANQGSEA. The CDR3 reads CSGVARDSFPQETQYF. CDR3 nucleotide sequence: TGCAGCGGCGTTGCTAGGGACAGTTTCCCACAAGAGACCCAGTACTTC.

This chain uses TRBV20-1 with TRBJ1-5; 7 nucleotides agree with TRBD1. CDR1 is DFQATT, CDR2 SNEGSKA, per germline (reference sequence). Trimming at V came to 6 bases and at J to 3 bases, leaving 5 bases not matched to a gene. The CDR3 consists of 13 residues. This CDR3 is CSALTGDNQPQHF. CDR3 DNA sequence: TGCAGTGCCCTCACAGGGGACAATCAGCCCCAGCATTTT.

The chain's CDR3 is CASSLVGDTIGYEQYF. CDR3 DNA: TGTGCCAGCAGCTTAGTTGGGGACACAATTGGGTACGAGCAGTACTTC. The J gene is TRBJ2-7, the V gene TRBV7-9; TRBD1 might be the D (6 bases). Trimming removed 1 base at V and 4 bases at J, with 17 bases between. Germline V gene data show CDR1 as SEHNR and CDR2 as FQNEAQ (reference sequence). The CDR3 sequence is 16 residues long.

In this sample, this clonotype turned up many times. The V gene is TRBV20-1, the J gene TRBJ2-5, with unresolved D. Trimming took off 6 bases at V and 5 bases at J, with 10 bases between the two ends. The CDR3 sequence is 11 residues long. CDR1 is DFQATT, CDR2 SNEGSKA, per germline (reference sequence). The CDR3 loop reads CSAEHSETQYF. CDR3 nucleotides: TGCAGTGCGGAGCATTCGGAGACCCAGTACTTC.

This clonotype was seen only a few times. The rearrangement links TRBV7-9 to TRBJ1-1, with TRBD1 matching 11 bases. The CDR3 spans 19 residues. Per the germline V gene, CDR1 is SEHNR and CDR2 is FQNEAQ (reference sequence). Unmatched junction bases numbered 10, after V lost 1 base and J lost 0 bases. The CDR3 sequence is CASSLGWMWDRGLNTEAFF. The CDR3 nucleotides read TGTGCCAGCAGCTTAGGATGGATGTGGGACAGGGGGTTGAACACTGAAGCTTTCTTT.

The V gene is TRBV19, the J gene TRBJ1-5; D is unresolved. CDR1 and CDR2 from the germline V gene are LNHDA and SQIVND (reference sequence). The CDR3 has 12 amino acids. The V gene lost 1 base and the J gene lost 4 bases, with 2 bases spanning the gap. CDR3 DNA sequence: TGTGCCAGTAGTATAGCAAATCAGCCCCAGCATTTT. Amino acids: CASSIANQPQHF.

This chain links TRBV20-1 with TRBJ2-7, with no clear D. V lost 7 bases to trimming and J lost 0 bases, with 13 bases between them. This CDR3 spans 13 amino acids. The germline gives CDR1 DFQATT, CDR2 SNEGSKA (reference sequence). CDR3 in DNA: TGCAGTGTCGTGGGAAAAAGCTCCTACGAGCAGTACTTC. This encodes CSVVGKSSYEQYF.

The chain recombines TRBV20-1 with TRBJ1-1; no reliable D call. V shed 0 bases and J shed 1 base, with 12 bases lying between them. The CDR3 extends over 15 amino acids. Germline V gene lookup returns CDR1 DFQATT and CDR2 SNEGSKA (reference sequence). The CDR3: CSARDPPGRNTEAFF. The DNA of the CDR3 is TGCAGTGCTAGAGATCCCCCCGGGAGGAACACTGAAGCTTTCTTT.

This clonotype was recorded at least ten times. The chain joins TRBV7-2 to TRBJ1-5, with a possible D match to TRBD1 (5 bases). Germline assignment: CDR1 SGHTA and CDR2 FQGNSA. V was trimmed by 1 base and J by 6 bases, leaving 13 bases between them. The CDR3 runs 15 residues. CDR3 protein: CASSLGQGGFQPQHF. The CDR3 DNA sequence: TGTGCCAGCAGCTTAGGTCAGGGAGGGTTTCAGCCCCAGCATTTT.

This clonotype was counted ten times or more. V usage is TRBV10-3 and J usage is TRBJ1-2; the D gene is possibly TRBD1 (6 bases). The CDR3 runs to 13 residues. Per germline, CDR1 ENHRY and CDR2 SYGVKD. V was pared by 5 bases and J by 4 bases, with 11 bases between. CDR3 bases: TGTGCCATCAGTACAGGGACGGGCTATGGCTACACCTTC. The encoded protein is CAISTGTGYGYTF.

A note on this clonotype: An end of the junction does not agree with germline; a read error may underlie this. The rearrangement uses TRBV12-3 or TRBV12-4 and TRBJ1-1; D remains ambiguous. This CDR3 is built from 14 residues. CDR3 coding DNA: TGTGCCCGCAGTTTGGGAAACACGAACACTGAAGCTTTCTTT. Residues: CARSLGNTNTEAFF.

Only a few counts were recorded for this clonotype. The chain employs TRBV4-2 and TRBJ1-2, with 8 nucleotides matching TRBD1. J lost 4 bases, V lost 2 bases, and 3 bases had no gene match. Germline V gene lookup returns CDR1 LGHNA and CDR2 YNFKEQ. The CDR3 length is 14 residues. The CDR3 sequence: CASSQNGQGYGYTF. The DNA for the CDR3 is TGTGCCAGCAGCCAAAACGGACAGGGCTATGGCTACACCTTC.

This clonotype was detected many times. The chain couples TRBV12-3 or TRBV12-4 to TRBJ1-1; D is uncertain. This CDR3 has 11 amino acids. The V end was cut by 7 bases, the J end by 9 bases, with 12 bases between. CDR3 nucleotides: TGTGCCAGCACTTCGGGCGGTAAAGCTTTCTTT. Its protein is CASTSGGKAFF.

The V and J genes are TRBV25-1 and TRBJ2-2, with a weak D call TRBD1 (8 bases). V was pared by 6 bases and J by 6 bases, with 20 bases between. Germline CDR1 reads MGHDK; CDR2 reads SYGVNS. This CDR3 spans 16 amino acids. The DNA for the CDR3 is TGTGCCAGCAGCCGGGGGGACAGGATGTTTTCCGGGGAGCTGTTTTTT. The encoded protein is CASSRGDRMFSGELFF.

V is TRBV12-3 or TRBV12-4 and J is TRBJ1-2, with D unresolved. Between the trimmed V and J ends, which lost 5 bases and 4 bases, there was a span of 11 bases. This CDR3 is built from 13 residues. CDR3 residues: CASSSQNPYGYTF. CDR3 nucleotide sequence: TGTGCCAGCAGTAGCCAGAATCCCTATGGCTACACCTTC.

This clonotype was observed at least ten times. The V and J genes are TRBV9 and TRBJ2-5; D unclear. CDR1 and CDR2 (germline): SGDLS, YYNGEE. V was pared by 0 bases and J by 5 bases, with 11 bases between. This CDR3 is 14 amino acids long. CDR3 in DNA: TGTGCCAGCAGCGTAGAGTCACACTCCGAGACCCAGTACTTC. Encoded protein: CASSVESHSETQYF.

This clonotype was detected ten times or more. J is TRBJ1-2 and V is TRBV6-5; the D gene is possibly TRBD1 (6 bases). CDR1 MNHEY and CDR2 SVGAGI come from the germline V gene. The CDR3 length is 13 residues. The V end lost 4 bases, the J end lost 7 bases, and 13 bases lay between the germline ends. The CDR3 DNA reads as TGTGCCAGCAGTTCACAGGGATTGAGTGGCTACACCTTC. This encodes CASSSQGLSGYTF.

As DNA, the CDR3 is TGTGCCAGCAGCCAAGACCCCCCGTCGGGGGGGCCTTACGAGCAGTACTTC. Protein sequence: CASSQDPPSGGPYEQYF. The chain has TRBV7-6 and TRBJ2-7, with 8 bases matching TRBD2. The V and J ends lost 5 bases and 4 bases, in that order; junction bases with no gene match: 16. The CDR3 is 17 amino acids. Germline V gene lookup returns CDR1 SGHVS and CDR2 FNYEAQ.

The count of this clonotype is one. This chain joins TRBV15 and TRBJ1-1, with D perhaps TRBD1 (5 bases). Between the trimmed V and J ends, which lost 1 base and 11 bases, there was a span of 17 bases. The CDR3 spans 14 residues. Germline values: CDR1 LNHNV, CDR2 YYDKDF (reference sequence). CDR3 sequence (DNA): TGTGCCACCAGCAGAGCCGGGGCGGAGGTGGCGGCTTTCTTT. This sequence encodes CATSRAGAEVAAFF.

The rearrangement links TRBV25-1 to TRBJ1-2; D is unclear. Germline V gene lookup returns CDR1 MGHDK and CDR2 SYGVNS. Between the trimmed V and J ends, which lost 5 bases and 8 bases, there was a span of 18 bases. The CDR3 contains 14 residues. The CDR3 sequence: CASSLLVGGWGYTF. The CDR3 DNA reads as TGTGCCAGCAGTTTATTGGTGGGAGGGTGGGGCTACACCTTC.

The chain's CDR3 is CSVGTGRAGVTFF. CDR3 DNA: TGCAGCGTTGGCACCGGGAGAGCGGGGGTGACTTTCTTT. V gene TRBV29-1 combines with J gene TRBJ1-1, with a possible D match to TRBD1 (5 bases). The length of the CDR3 is 13 residues. Germline lookup yields CDR1 SQVTM and CDR2 ANQGSEA. The ends were cut back, 4 bases at V and 12 bases at J, with 21 bases in the middle.

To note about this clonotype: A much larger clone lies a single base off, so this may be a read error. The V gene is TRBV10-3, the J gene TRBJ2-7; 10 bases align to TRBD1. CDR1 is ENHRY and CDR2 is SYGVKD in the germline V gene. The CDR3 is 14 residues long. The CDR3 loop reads CAVSESGQGYEQYF. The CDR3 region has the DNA TGTGCCGTCAGTGAGTCGGGACAGGGGTACGAGCAGTACTTC.

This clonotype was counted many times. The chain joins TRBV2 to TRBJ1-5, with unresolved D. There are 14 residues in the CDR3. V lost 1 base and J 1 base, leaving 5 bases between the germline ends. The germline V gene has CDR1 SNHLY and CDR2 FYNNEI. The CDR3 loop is CASSEGVSNQPQHF. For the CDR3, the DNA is TGTGCCAGCAGTGAAGGGGTGAGCAATCAGCCCCAGCATTTT.

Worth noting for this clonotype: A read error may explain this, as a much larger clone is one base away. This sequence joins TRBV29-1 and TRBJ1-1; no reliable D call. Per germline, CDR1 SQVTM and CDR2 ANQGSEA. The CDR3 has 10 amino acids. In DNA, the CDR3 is TGCAGCGTTTACCGGACTGAAGCTTCCTTT. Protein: CSVYRTEASF.

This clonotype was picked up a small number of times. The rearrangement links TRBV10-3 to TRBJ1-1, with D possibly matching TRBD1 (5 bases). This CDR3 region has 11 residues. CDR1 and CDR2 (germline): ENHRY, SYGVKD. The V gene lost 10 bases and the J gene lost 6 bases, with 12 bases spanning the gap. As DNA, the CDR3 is TGTGCCACCTTGCGGGGGGCTGAAGCTTTCTTT. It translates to CATLRGAEAFF.

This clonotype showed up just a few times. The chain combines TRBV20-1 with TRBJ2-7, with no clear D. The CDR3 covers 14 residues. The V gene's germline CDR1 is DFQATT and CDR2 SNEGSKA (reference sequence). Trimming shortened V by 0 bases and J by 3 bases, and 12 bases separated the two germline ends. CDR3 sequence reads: CSARDLSKVYEQYF. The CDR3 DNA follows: TGCAGTGCTAGAGATCTGTCGAAAGTCTACGAGCAGTACTTC.

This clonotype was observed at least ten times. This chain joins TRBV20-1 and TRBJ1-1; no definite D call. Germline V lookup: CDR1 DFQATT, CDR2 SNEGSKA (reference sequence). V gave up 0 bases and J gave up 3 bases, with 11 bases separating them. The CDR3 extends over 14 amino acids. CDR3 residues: CSARELTRDTEAFF. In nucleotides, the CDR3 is TGCAGTGCTAGAGAGCTTACGAGGGACACTGAAGCTTTCTTT.

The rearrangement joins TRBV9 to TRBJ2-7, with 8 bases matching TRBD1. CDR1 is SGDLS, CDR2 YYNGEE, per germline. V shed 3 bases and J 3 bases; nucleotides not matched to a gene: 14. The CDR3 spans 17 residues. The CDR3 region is CASSGGRTGGFVYEQYF. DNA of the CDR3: TGTGCCAGCAGCGGCGGAAGAACAGGGGGTTTCGTCTACGAGCAGTACTTC. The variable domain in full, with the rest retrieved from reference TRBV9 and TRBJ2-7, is DSGVTQTPKHLITATGQRVTLRCSPRSGDLSVYWYQQSLDQGLQFLIQYYNGEERAKGNILERFSAQQFPDLHSELNLSSLELGDSALYFCASSGGRTGGFVYEQYFGPGTRLTVT.